A selection of T cell receptor beta chains follows, all from one sample in a study of blood T cells in healthy people across ages. MiXCR, applied by TCRdb to the 5' RACE reads, yields one record per CDR3 protein. The sample carries 1.5 million to 2 million distinct CDR3 sequences, roughly two fifths recorded once. What was sequenced was blood. The receptors shown here come from a human donor in good health. Each CDR3 is given with its conserved first and last residue. D genes are given only for firm matches. Only part of the rows carry a size: once, few, many, or a class if the clone is expanded.

clone size,D gene,V gene,J gene,CDR3 DNA,CDR3 protein
.,.,TRBV20-1,TRBJ1-2,TGCAGTGCGGTTAGTGGAGGGCTGGAGGGCTACACCTTC,CSAVSGGLEGYTF
.,.,TRBV6-1,TRBJ1-2,TGTGCCAGCAGTGAGCGAGGACCTAGCTATGGCTACACCTTC,CASSERGPSYGYTF
few,.,TRBV24-1,TRBJ1-2,TGTGCCACACACAGCGACTATGGCTACACCTTC,CATHSDYGYTF
few,.,TRBV20-1,TRBJ1-2,TGCAGTGCGGGGGAGACAGGTTTCGCTGGCTACACCTTC,CSAGETGFAGYTF
.,.,TRBV7-9,TRBJ1-3,TGTGCCAGCAGCTTAGGCTCGGATGGAAACACCATATATTTT,CASSLGSDGNTIYF
many,TRBD2,TRBV27,TRBJ2-7,TGTGCCAGCAGTTCCCTTGGCGGGGGGATAGACGAGCAGTACTTC,CASSSLGGGIDEQYF
.,.,TRBV7-8,TRBJ2-5,TGTGCCAGCAGCCCAGTGGTAGTTGGAGGGGGTGGGGAGACCCAGTACTTC,CASSPVVVGGGGETQYF
.,.,TRBV4-3,TRBJ1-4,TGCGCCAGCAGCCAGACTCGGGAAAAACTGTTTTTT,CASSQTREKLFF
.,.,TRBV28,TRBJ1-2,TGTGCCGGCAGTTGGGGGGATCATGGCTACACCTTC,CAGSWGDHGYTF
.,.,TRBV7-9,TRBJ1-4,TGTGCCAGCAGCTTATGGTCGGGAGACCCGACAACTAATGAAAAACTGTTTTTT,CASSLWSGDPTTNEKLFF
.,.,TRBV7-2,TRBJ1-6,TGTGCCAGCAGCCCGGGTGCGATTAATTCACCCCTCCACTTT,CASSPGAINSPLHF
.,TRBD2,TRBV20-1,TRBJ2-3,TGCAGTGCTAGAGATTGGGGCGGGGGGAGAGATACGCAGTATTTT,CSARDWGGGRDTQYF
once,.,TRBV7-9,TRBJ1-4,TGTGCCAGCAGCGTTGATTCGATCCTAACTAATGAAAAACTGTTTTTT,CASSVDSILTNEKLFF
.,TRBD2,TRBV29-1,TRBJ2-5,TGCAGCGTTACCACGACATCGGCGGGGGAGCAGTACTTC,CSVTTTSAGEQYF
.,TRBD1,TRBV12-3/TRBV12-4,TRBJ2-1,TGTGCCAGCAGTTTTCACAGGGGGCGTGTAGTAAATGAGCAGTTCTTC,CASSFHRGRVVNEQFF
.,.,TRBV2,TRBJ1-2,TGTGCCAGCCCTCCCCCGGGACCTTCGGGGGGCTCCTATGGCTACACCTTC,CASPPPGPSGGSYGYTF
.,TRBD1,TRBV27,TRBJ2-3,TGTGCCAGCAGGAAAACAGGGGGCGGCCAAGATACGCAGTATTTT,CASRKTGGGQDTQYF
.,.,TRBV6-5,TRBJ2-3,TGTGCCAGCAGTTACTCGATGCTTGGGGATACGCAGTATTTT,CASSYSMLGDTQYF
few,.,TRBV3-1,TRBJ2-7,TGTGCCAGCAGCCAAGACCCTCCGGGGAGTTCAACCTACGAGCAGTACTTC,CASSQDPPGSSTYEQYF
.,.,TRBV20-1,TRBJ1-6,TGCAGTGCTACCGGGGGGAAGCCTAGCCTCTATAATTCACCCCTCCACTTT,CSATGGKPSLYNSPLHF